The next 9 T cell receptor beta chains were all read from a single sample in a study of T-cell memory formation after mild COVID-19. TCRdb reprocessed the 5' RACE reads with MiXCR, giving one entry per CDR3 protein. This table has 400,000 or so distinct CDR3 sequences, under 25% appearing once. Source material: PBMCs or a T cell subset sorted from them (not recorded which). The receptors were gathered from an adult woman who had mild COVID-19 (a few samples of this study predate the infection). Cell type and time point are not known.

This clonotype was counted between two and nine times. This chain uses TRBV6-2 or TRBV6-3 with TRBJ1-5; D might be TRBD1 (6 bases). CDR3 length equals 15 residues. Germline-derived CDR1 and CDR2 are MNHEY and SVGEGT. The germline V and J ends were trimmed by 6 bases and 4 bases, with 16 bases remaining between them. In DNA, the CDR3 is TGTGCCAGCAGAAACAGGGTGATCGGTAATCAGCCCCAGCATTTT. This sequence encodes CASRNRVIGNQPQHF.

The chain employs TRBV7-9 and TRBJ1-4; a weak D match, TRBD1 (6 bases). The CDR3 has 15 amino acids. Trimming pared 5 bases from V and 5 bases from J, leaving 15 bases between. Germline-derived CDR1 and CDR2 are SEHNR and FQNEAQ (reference sequence). DNA for the CDR3: TGTGCCAGCAGCACTACAGGGTTGGGAAATGAAAAACTGTTTTTT. As protein: CASSTTGLGNEKLFF. The full variable domain, in which reference TRBV7-9 and TRBJ1-4 provide the parts outside the CDR3, is DTGVSQNPRHKITKRGQNVTFRCDPISEHNRLYWYRQTLGQGPEFLTYFQNEAQLEKSRLLSDRFSAERPKGSFSTLEIQRTEQGDSAMYLCASSTTGLGNEKLFFGSGTQLSVL.

The table lists this clonotype with a few counts. The chain joins TRBV27 to TRBJ2-2, with TRBD1 matching 10 bases. V shed 11 bases, J shed 4 bases, and the junction held 7 bases outside the gene matches. Germline V gene data show CDR1 as MNHEY and CDR2 as SMNVEV (reference sequence). This CDR3 spans 14 amino acids. As DNA, the CDR3 is TGTGCCGCGAGGGGACAGGGGCGCACCGGGGAGCTGTTTTTT. Its protein product is CAARGQGRTGELFF.

This clonotype turned up a few times. The chain combines TRBV3-1 with TRBJ2-5, with D uncertain. Germline-derived CDR1 and CDR2 are LGHDT and YNNKEL (reference sequence). V lost 4 bases to trimming and J lost 6 bases, with 9 bases between them. The CDR3 loop spans 12 amino acids. CDR3 in DNA: TGTGCCAGCAGCCCTCCCGGGCAGACCCAGTACTTC. This codes for CASSPPGQTQYF.

This clonotype was recorded a few times. The CDR3 DNA is TGTGCCAGCAGCCTCCAGGGGGTTGAGCCCCAGCATTTT. Protein sequence: CASSLQGVEPQHF. The genes are TRBV5-4 and TRBJ1-5, with 7 bases fitting TRBD1. With V trimmed by 4 bases and J by 8 bases, 6 bases remained unmatched. The CDR3 is 13 residues long. Germline V gives CDR1 SGHNT, CDR2 YYREEE (reference sequence).

This clonotype was detected a few times. The chain's CDR3 is CASSYFNGLSSYEQYF. The DNA for the CDR3 is TGTGCCAGCAGTTACTTTAACGGCCTGAGCTCCTACGAGCAGTACTTC. The chain has TRBV6-2 or TRBV6-3 and TRBJ2-7; D uncertain. Germline V gives CDR1 MNHEY, CDR2 SVGEGT. This CDR3 region has 16 residues. The V end lost 1 base, the J end lost 0 bases, and 13 bases lay between the germline ends.

The table lists this clonotype with a few counts. The chain joins TRBV7-2 to TRBJ1-2; 7 bases are shared with TRBD1. The ends lost 0 bases at V and 5 bases at J; junction bases unmatched: 6. In germline, CDR1 is SGHTA, CDR2 FQGNSA. The CDR3 contains 15 residues. The CDR3 DNA follows: TGTGCCAGCAGCTTAGCCGGGACAGAGTGGTATGGCTACACCTTC. Protein: CASSLAGTEWYGYTF.

This rearrangement joins TRBV29-1 to TRBJ1-1, with D perhaps matching TRBD1 (6 bases). Trimming removed 6 bases at V and 4 bases at J, with 12 bases between. CDR1 and CDR2 from the germline V gene are SQVTM and ANQGSEA. The CDR3 has 12 amino acids. CDR3 nucleotide sequence: TGCAGCGTAGCACAGGGACTCACTGAAGCTTTCTTT. It encodes CSVAQGLTEAFF.

This clonotype was picked up a small number of times. The chain has TRBV28 and TRBJ2-1; 16 bases are shared with TRBD2. Losses at the gene ends were 6 bases for V and 5 bases for J; bases not matched to a gene: 10. CDR1 MDHEN and CDR2 SYDVKM come from the germline V gene. The CDR3 spans 18 residues. CDR3 region: CASSPAGTSGGVNNEQFF. DNA for the CDR3: TGTGCCAGCAGCCCCGCCGGGACTAGCGGGGGGGTTAACAATGAGCAGTTCTTC.